This T cell receptor (beta chain) was recorded in a study of cytomegalovirus exposure and HLA in healthy donors. CDR1 and CDR2 (germline): SGHVS, FNYEAQ. The CDR3 has 18 residues. Trimming stripped 4 bases from V and 0 bases from J, with 22 bases between. PCR was performed using 60 Vbeta and 13 Jbeta primers. Measured with immunoSEQ multiplex PCR; TCRdb has only the in-frame clones, and not every one. The sample lists some 98,000 clones, approximately 78% seen once, with roughly 1.4% in the top ten. Remarks on this clone: Its target is unknown.

Regarding the study as a whole: Later findings reportedly placed an Asian-associated ancestry cluster below the approximately 650-donor mean for N-insertions.

The sequence was collected from a man aged 40-50 years in good health and CMV-seronegative. The chain combines TRBV7-6 with TRBJ2-7, with D perhaps TRBD2 (7 bases). The sequencing sample was made of PBMCs. This CDR3 reads CASSWEGGGSAPSYEQYF. The CDR3 bases are TGTGCCAGCAGCTGGGAGGGGGGCGGCAGCGCCCCCTCCTACGAGCAGTACTTC.